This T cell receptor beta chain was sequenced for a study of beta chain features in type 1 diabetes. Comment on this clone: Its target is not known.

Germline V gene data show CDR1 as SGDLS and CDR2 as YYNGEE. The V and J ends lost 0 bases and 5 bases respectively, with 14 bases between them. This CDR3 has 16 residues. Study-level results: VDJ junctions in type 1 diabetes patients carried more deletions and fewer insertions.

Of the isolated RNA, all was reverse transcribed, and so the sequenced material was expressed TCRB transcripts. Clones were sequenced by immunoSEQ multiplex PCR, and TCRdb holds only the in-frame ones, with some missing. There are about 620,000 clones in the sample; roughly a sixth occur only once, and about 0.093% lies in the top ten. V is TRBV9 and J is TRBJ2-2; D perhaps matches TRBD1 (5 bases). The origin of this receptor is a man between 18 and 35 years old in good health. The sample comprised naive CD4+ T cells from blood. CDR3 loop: CASSVGLGAGTGELFF. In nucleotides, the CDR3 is TGTGCCAGCAGCGTAGGTCTAGGGGCAGGGACCGGGGAGCTGTTTTTT.